Listed below are T cell receptor beta chains from one sample, sequenced in a study of T-cell memory formation after mild COVID-19. TCRdb called the 5' RACE reads again in MiXCR, with one record for every CDR3 protein. Of 92,000 or so distinct CDR3 sequences listed, more than 12% were seen once; the top ten hold about two fifths. Material: PBMCs or a T cell subset sorted from them (not recorded which). The receptors were sampled from a man younger than 35 who had mild COVID-19 (a few samples of this study predate the infection). Cell type and time point are not known. Both conserved end residues are part of each CDR3. The D gene is left open where the match is weak. Only some rows state a clone size, as once, few, many or a class for expanded clones.

j_call clone_size v_call d_call cdr3_nt cdr3_aa
TRBJ1-3 few TRBV6-2/TRBV6-3 . TGTGCCAGCAGTTTCTTGGACGTCGGAAACACCATATATTTT CASSFLDVGNTIYF
TRBJ1-2 few TRBV4-3 TRBD1 TGCGCCAGCAGCCAAGATAGGGGCGGGACAGGCTATGGCTACACCTTC CASSQDRGGTGYGYTF
TRBJ2-1 . TRBV29-1 . TGCAGCGTTCTTTTGTCCCAGTGGTTCTTC CSVLLSQWFF
TRBJ1-4 . TRBV12-3/TRBV12-4 . TGTGCCAGCAGCCCCTCGCGGTATCGAGAAAAACTGTTTTTT CASSPSRYREKLFF
TRBJ1-1 . TRBV7-8 . TGTGCCAGCAGCCGGCTGACCGGGAACACTGAAGCTTTCTTT CASSRLTGNTEAFF
TRBJ2-5 few TRBV7-9 . TGTGCCAGCAGCCCGCGGGACCGCATCCAAGAGACCCAGTACTTC CASSPRDRIQETQYF
TRBJ2-5 few TRBV24-1 . TGTGCCACCAGTGATTTGGCCAGCCAAGAGACCCAGTACTTC CATSDLASQETQYF
TRBJ1-5 . TRBV4-3 TRBD1 TGCGCCAGCAGCCAAGATTGGGGACAGTTTCAGCCCCAGCATTTT CASSQDWGQFQPQHF
TRBJ2-3 few TRBV6-2/TRBV6-3 TRBD1 TGTGCCAGCAGTTACCGGGACAGGGGCACAGATACGCAGTATTTT CASSYRDRGTDTQYF
TRBJ2-1 few TRBV6-2/TRBV6-3 TRBD2 TGTGCCAGCAGTTACTCCCTAGCGGGGGGTAACTCCTACAATGAGCAGTTCTTC CASSYSLAGGNSYNEQFF
TRBJ2-1 . TRBV15 . TGTGCCACCAGCAGAGATCTGTGGCAGTACAATGAGCAGTTCTTC CATSRDLWQYNEQFF
TRBJ2-5 many TRBV6-5 . TGTGCCAGCAGTTACACTCCCCCCGGACAGCCGAATCAAGAGACCCAGTACTTC CASSYTPPGQPNQETQYF
TRBJ1-1 few TRBV5-1 . TGCGCCAGCAGGGACAGTCAGGCCGTGAACACTGAAGCTTTCTTT CASRDSQAVNTEAFF
TRBJ2-7 . TRBV7-2 TRBD2 TGTGCCAGCAGCCGGGACTATTCCTACGAGCAGTACTTC CASSRDYSYEQYF
TRBJ2-6 . TRBV7-3 . TGTGCCAGCAGCCCGGGGCAGGCCAACGTCCTGACTTTC CASSPGQANVLTF
TRBJ2-1 few TRBV5-1 . TGCGCCAGCAGCTTGACAGGAAAACTGAGCTCCTACAATGAGCAGTTCTTC CASSLTGKLSSYNEQFF
TRBJ2-1 many TRBV12-3/TRBV12-4 TRBD1 TGTGCCAGCAGTCGTCCCGGGACAGGGGGAGATGAGCAGTTCTTC CASSRPGTGGDEQFF
TRBJ2-2 many TRBV5-1 . TGCGCCAGCAGCAAGGACGGGGGCGGGGAGCTGTTTTTT CASSKDGGGELFF
TRBJ1-5 . TRBV4-1 . TGCGCCAGCAGCCAAGAAACGGGGAATCAGCCCCAGCATTTT CASSQETGNQPQHF
TRBJ2-3 . TRBV6-2/TRBV6-3 TRBD2 TGTGCCAGCAGTTACTCCCAGAGCGGGGGGGCCTCAAATACGCAGTATTTT CASSYSQSGGASNTQYF
TRBJ2-3 . TRBV7-9 TRBD2 TGTGCCAGCAGCTCTCGACTAGCGGACCTCACAGATACGCAGTATTTT CASSSRLADLTDTQYF
TRBJ1-1 . TRBV4-3 . TGCGCCAGCAGCCAGAGAGGAGGATCGGGGACTGATGCTTTCTTT CASSQRGGSGTDAFF
TRBJ2-5 few TRBV6-9 TRBD2 TGTGCCAGCAGTTATCGGCGCCTAATGGGAGGGCGGAAAGAGACCCAGTACTTC CASSYRRLMGGRKETQYF
TRBJ1-2 . TRBV28 TRBD1 TGTGCCAGCAGGGAGACAGGGGCTTATGGCTACACCTTC CASRETGAYGYTF
TRBJ2-3 . TRBV5-1 TRBD2 TGCGCCAGCACCCCAGCGGGAGTGGGAGATACGCAGTATTTT CASTPAGVGDTQYF
TRBJ2-3 . TRBV12-3/TRBV12-4 TRBD2 TGTGCCAGCACGTTTAGCGGGGCCCTCACAGATACGCAGTATTTT CASTFSGALTDTQYF
TRBJ2-1 few TRBV15 TRBD1 TGTGCCACCAGCAGAGCGAGGACAGGGGGGTGGGATGAGCAGTTCTTC CATSRARTGGWDEQFF
TRBJ2-5 . TRBV11-1 TRBD2 TGTGCCAGCAGCTTGCGGGAGGTAGATCAAGAGACCCAGTACTTC CASSLREVDQETQYF
TRBJ2-5 few TRBV3-1 . TGTGCCAGCAGCCAAGAATGGGAGGAGACCCAGTACTTC CASSQEWEETQYF
TRBJ2-5 . TRBV5-4 . TGTGCCAGCAGCTCGGGGGGCAGGGAAGAGACCCAGTACTTC CASSSGGREETQYF
TRBJ1-1 few TRBV5-5 . TGTGCCAGCACCAGGTCCCACACTGAAGCTTTCTTT CASTRSHTEAFF
TRBJ2-1 . TRBV12-3/TRBV12-4 . TGTGCCAGCAGTCAGGGACTGGCGAATTTCAATGAGCAGTTCTTC CASSQGLANFNEQFF
TRBJ2-2 few TRBV27 . TGTGCCAGCGGTTCAGGGGCAAACACCGGGGAGCTGTTTTTT CASGSGANTGELFF
TRBJ2-7 many TRBV10-3 TRBD1 TGTGCCATCAGTGAGTCGACTCTGGGACAGACCTACGAGCAGTACTTC CAISESTLGQTYEQYF
TRBJ2-3 once TRBV11-2 . TGTGCCAGCAGCTTACCATGGACGCCCGGTGGGACAGATACGCAGTATTTT CASSLPWTPGGTDTQYF
TRBJ2-5 . TRBV6-5 . TGTGCCAGCAGTTCTCATTTCGGGGTCCAAGAGACCCAGTACTTC CASSSHFGVQETQYF
TRBJ1-5 few TRBV5-1 . TGCGCCAGCCGCGGGGCAGGGGCCAATCAGCCCCAGCATTTT CASRGAGANQPQHF
TRBJ2-5 few TRBV6-5 . TGTGCCAGCCCTATTCCTCGGGAAGTCGAAGAGACCCAGTACTTC CASPIPREVEETQYF
TRBJ2-5 . TRBV19 TRBD2 TGTGCCTCGGCGGGGGTTCAAGAGACCCAGTACTTC CASAGVQETQYF
TRBJ2-6 . TRBV12-3/TRBV12-4 TRBD1 TGTGCCAGCAGCCACAGGGGCGGTGGGGCCAACGTCCTGACTTTC CASSHRGGGANVLTF
TRBJ1-5 . TRBV12-3/TRBV12-4 TRBD1 TGTGCCAGCAGGCAACAGGGGAAAAATCAGCCCCAGCATTTT CASRQQGKNQPQHF
TRBJ2-2 few TRBV9 TRBD1 TGTGCCAGCAGCGCAGTTGAGACAGGGGTCACCGGGGAGCTGTTTTTT CASSAVETGVTGELFF
TRBJ2-3 few TRBV5-1 TRBD1 TGCGCCAGCAGCCGATCAGAGAGCAGGGGGCTGACAGATACGCAGTATTTT CASSRSESRGLTDTQYF
TRBJ1-5 . TRBV10-2 . TGCGCCAGCAGGCCAGCCGGGCCCAGCAATCAGCCCCAGCATTTT CASRPAGPSNQPQHF
TRBJ2-5 few TRBV3-1 . TGTGCCAGCAGCCAAGGGCGTCAAGAGACCCAGTACTTC CASSQGRQETQYF
TRBJ2-3 . TRBV7-2 . TGTGCCAGCAGCCCGGTGGGGGGGGGCCCGAACAGGGGTACGCAGTATTTT CASSPVGGGPNRGTQYF
TRBJ1-1 . TRBV12-3/TRBV12-4 . TGTGCCAGCAGTTTGACAGTTGTACCTGAAGCTTTCTTT CASSLTVVPEAFF
TRBJ2-1 . TRBV4-3 . TGCGCCAGCAGCCAAGATCGGCAGAGCTCCTACAATGAGCAGTTCTTC CASSQDRQSSYNEQFF
TRBJ1-2 . TRBV7-9 . TGTGCCAGCAGCTTAGGTCAGGGCCAGGGAGGCTACACCTTC CASSLGQGQGGYTF
TRBJ1-5 . TRBV27 . TGTGCCAGCAGTGCAAACAATCAGCCCCAGCATTTT CASSANNQPQHF
TRBJ2-7 . TRBV3-1 TRBD1 TGTGCCAGCAGCCAAGACCCCCGGACAGGGAGCAACGAGCAGTACTTC CASSQDPRTGSNEQYF
TRBJ2-5 few TRBV11-2 . TGTGCCAGCAGCCCCCTGGGCCCCCAAGAGACCCAGTACTTC CASSPLGPQETQYF
TRBJ1-5 many TRBV15 . TGTGCCACCAGCAGGGAAGGGCGGGGGCAGCCCCAGCATTTT CATSREGRGQPQHF